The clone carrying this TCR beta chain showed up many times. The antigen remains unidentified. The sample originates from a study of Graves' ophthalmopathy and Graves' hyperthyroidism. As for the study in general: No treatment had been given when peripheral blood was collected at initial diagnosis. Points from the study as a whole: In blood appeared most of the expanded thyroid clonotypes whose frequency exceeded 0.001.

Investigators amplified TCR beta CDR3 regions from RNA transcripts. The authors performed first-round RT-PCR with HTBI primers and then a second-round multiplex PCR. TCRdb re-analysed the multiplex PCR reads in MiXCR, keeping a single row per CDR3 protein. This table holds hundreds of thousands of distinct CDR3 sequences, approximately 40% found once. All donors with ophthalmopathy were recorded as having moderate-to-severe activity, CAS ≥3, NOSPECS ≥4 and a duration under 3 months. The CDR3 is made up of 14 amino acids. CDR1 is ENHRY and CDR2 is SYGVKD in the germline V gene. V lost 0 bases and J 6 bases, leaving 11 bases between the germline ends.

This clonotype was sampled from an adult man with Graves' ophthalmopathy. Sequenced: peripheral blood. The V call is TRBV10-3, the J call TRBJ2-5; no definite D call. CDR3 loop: CAISESASDKTQYF. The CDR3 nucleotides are TGTGCCATCAGTGAGTCGGCGAGTGACAAGACCCAGTACTTC.